Described below is a single TCR beta chain sequence and its context. After removal of 0 bases from V and 3 bases from J, the junction contained 4 bases not matched to a gene. Germline assignment: CDR1 SGHRS and CDR2 YFSETQ. The CDR3 extends over 16 amino acids. Some clones are missing from TCRdb's copy, which holds only in-frame ones; the method was immunoSEQ multiplex PCR. The table records 52,000 or so clones, less than 85% of them present only once. The data were taken from a study of cytotoxic CD8 clonotypes in ibrutinib-treated CLL. The material was PBMCs, obtained after 24 months of ibrutinib treatment. This clonotype originated in a human donor with chronic lymphocytic leukemia. The chain combines TRBV5-1 with TRBJ2-3, with 10 bases that match TRBD1. The CDR3 nucleotides are TGCGCCAGCAGCTTGGGACAGGGGGCGTTAACAGATACGCAGTATTTT. Its protein is CASSLGQGALTDTQYF.